This T cell receptor beta chain appears in the sequencing data of a study of human T cells and chemical hapten exposure. Turning to the study itself: A mostly female patient group had alopecia areata, totalis or universalis.

The germline gives CDR1 LGHDT, CDR2 YNNKEL (reference sequence). CDR3 size: 18 residues. V lost 2 bases, J lost 4 bases, and 9 bases stayed unmatched. In this sample, this clonotype turned up many times. MiXCR, run by TCRdb on the RACE reads, gives a single entry per CDR3 protein. The sample holds fewer than 50,000 distinct CDR3 sequences; about 4% are singletons and the top ten take around 26%. Time point here: patch test 1, 2 weeks after DPC sensitization. The treatment here: therapeutic diphenylcyclopropenone sensitization with weekly scalp DPC. The starting material, unfractionated whole blood, was used for total RNA extraction.

The sequence was collected from a middle-aged man with alopecia areata. Some clones in this sample may be carry-over from other donors' samples. The chain is built from TRBV3-1 and TRBJ2-3, with 13 bases matching TRBD2. The sample here was whole blood, taken in connection with sensitization to the hapten diphenylcyclopropenone (DPC). The CDR3 loop is CASSQPLLLAGGADTQYF. The DNA of the CDR3 is TGTGCCAGCAGCCAACCCCTCTTACTAGCGGGAGGGGCAGATACGCAGTATTTT.